These T cell receptor beta chains were read from a single sample in a study of T cells after yellow fever vaccination. In TCRdb, the 5' RACE reads were re-called with MiXCR into one record per CDR3 protein. The sample contains some 400,000 distinct CDR3 sequences, approximately 6% of which appear only once. The sequences come from PBMCs, collected 5 days after the yellow fever booster vaccination. The receptors shown here come from a man aged 25-40 years who received the YFV17D yellow fever vaccine. Both conserved end residues are part of each CDR3. A D gene is named only where the DNA matches it firmly. Expanded clones get a size class; other rows say once, few or many, or leave the size out.

j_call clone_size d_call v_call cdr3_aa cdr3_nt
TRBJ2-7 . TRBD2 TRBV12-3/TRBV12-4 CASRPSGGEQYF TGTGCCAGCAGACCCTCCGGGGGGGAGCAGTACTTC
TRBJ2-7 . . TRBV4-3 CASSQDSQGGYEQYF TGCGCCAGCAGCCAAGATTCACAAGGCGGGTACGAGCAGTACTTC
TRBJ2-3 many . TRBV18 CASSPSAQYF TGTGCCAGCTCACCATCGGCGCAGTATTTT
TRBJ2-5 many . TRBV18 CASSPSTGLETQYF TGTGCCAGCTCGCCCTCAACGGGTCTAGAGACCCAGTACTTC
TRBJ2-5 few TRBD2 TRBV7-9 CASSDPSGRAVETQYF TGTGCCAGCAGCGACCCTAGCGGGAGGGCCGTTGAGACCCAGTACTTC
TRBJ2-3 many . TRBV3-1 CASSQDKYHTDTQYF TGTGCCAGCAGCCAAGATAAGTATCACACAGATACGCAGTATTTT
TRBJ2-1 many . TRBV19 CASSKGWYNEQFF TGTGCCAGTAGTAAGGGTTGGTACAATGAGCAGTTCTTC
TRBJ2-7 . . TRBV10-2 CASTGYGSKDEQYF TGCGCCAGCACGGGTTATGGCAGCAAGGACGAGCAGTACTTC
TRBJ1-6 many TRBD1 TRBV28 CASRGTGESPLHF TGTGCCAGCAGGGGGACAGGGGAATCACCCCTCCACTTT
TRBJ2-1 many . TRBV5-1 CASSLDASYNEQFF TGCGCCAGCAGCTTGGATGCCAGTTACAATGAGCAGTTCTTC
TRBJ2-7 many . TRBV20-1 CSARGRAPYEQYF TGCAGTGCCAGGGGCAGAGCGCCCTACGAGCAGTACTTC
TRBJ2-7 . . TRBV14 CASSPRYRDAEQYF TGTGCCAGCAGCCCCCGGTATAGGGACGCCGAGCAGTACTTC
TRBJ2-7 . TRBD1 TRBV6-1 CASKLGQGASYEQYF TGTGCCAGCAAACTCGGACAGGGGGCGAGCTACGAGCAGTACTTC
TRBJ2-1 many TRBD2 TRBV5-1 CASSLGNSGSAYNEQFF TGCGCCAGCAGCTTGGGAAATAGCGGGAGCGCCTACAATGAGCAGTTCTTC
TRBJ2-3 few TRBD1 TRBV20-1 CSARRTGRTDTQYF TGCAGTGCCAGGCGGACAGGGAGGACAGATACGCAGTATTTT
TRBJ2-7 many TRBD1 TRBV5-1 CASSLAPGGNNEQYF TGCGCCAGCAGCTTGGCACCAGGGGGAAACAACGAGCAGTACTTC
TRBJ2-5 few . TRBV5-1 CASSLSPGEGQETQYF TGCGCCAGCAGCTTGTCTCCAGGGGAAGGTCAAGAGACCCAGTACTTC
TRBJ2-5 few TRBD2 TRBV20-1 CSARRRESAQYF TGCAGTGCTAGGAGGCGGGAGTCGGCCCAGTACTTC
TRBJ2-2 few . TRBV19 CASTTGSARRELFF TGTGCCAGTACAACGGGGAGCGCGAGAAGGGAGCTGTTTTTT
TRBJ2-1 . . TRBV7-3 CASSSPPHEQFF TGTGCCAGCAGCTCACCACCCCATGAGCAGTTCTTC
TRBJ2-2 many . TRBV12-3/TRBV12-4 CASSRRNTGELFF TGTGCCAGCAGCCGAAGGAACACCGGGGAGCTGTTTTTT
TRBJ2-7 few TRBD2 TRBV4-3 CASSQLIAGEAYEQYF TGCGCCAGCAGCCAACTAATAGCGGGAGAAGCCTACGAGCAGTACTTC
TRBJ2-1 many TRBD2 TRBV5-4 CASSSLAGKYNEQFF TGTGCCAGCAGCTCTCTAGCGGGAAAATACAATGAGCAGTTCTTC
TRBJ2-7 few TRBD2 TRBV6-1 CASRSLAAAYEQYF TGTGCCAGCAGATCACTAGCGGCAGCCTACGAGCAGTACTTC
TRBJ2-3 many TRBD2 TRBV5-1 CASSLPAGGPDTQYF TGCGCCAGCAGCCTGCCGGCGGGAGGGCCGGATACGCAGTATTTT
TRBJ2-1 few TRBD2 TRBV30 CAWTGWASGGSYNEQFF TGTGCCTGGACAGGTTGGGCTAGCGGGGGCTCCTACAATGAGCAGTTCTTC
TRBJ2-2 many . TRBV12-3/TRBV12-4 CASSLVFNTGELFF TGTGCCAGCAGTTTAGTCTTTAATACCGGGGAGCTGTTTTTT
TRBJ1-5 few . TRBV20-1 CSARPVNSNQPQHF TGCAGTGCTAGACCAGTTAATAGCAATCAGCCCCAGCATTTT
TRBJ2-7 many TRBD2 TRBV20-1 CSARAKTSGSLGEQYF TGCAGTGCTAGGGCGAAAACTAGCGGGAGCCTGGGAGAGCAGTACTTC
TRBJ2-3 few TRBD2 TRBV12-3/TRBV12-4 CASTKTGRDTQYF TGTGCCAGCACCAAAACCGGGAGGGATACGCAGTATTTT
TRBJ2-7 few . TRBV11-2 CASHTLGVSYEQYF TGTGCCAGCCACACACTGGGGGTCTCCTACGAGCAGTACTTC
TRBJ2-3 few TRBD2 TRBV20-1 CSATTSGKTDTQYF TGCAGTGCTACGACTAGCGGAAAGACAGATACGCAGTATTTT
TRBJ2-5 . . TRBV5-1 CASKGLARETQYF TGCGCCAGCAAGGGCCTAGCGAGGGAGACCCAGTACTTC
TRBJ1-5 . TRBD1 TRBV7-9 CASSTDRGNYQPQHF TGTGCCAGCAGCACAGACAGGGGGAACTATCAGCCCCAGCATTTT
TRBJ1-5 many . TRBV11-2 CASSLESGQPQHF TGTGCCAGCAGCTTAGAATCGGGGCAGCCCCAGCATTTT
TRBJ2-1 many TRBD2 TRBV6-2/TRBV6-3 CASSLGGGPYNEQFF TGTGCCAGCAGTCTCGGGGGGGGCCCCTACAATGAGCAGTTCTTC
TRBJ2-5 few . TRBV7-2 CASSPTPGETQYF TGTGCCAGCAGCCCCACTCCAGGGGAGACCCAGTACTTC
TRBJ2-2 few . TRBV5-6 CASSFGWPGELFF TGTGCCAGCAGCTTCGGGTGGCCCGGGGAGCTGTTTTTT
TRBJ2-5 few . TRBV4-3 CASSQAFGQETQYF TGCGCCAGCAGCCAAGCTTTCGGGCAAGAGACCCAGTACTTC
TRBJ2-3 . TRBD1 TRBV5-6 CASTQTGYLDTQYF TGTGCCAGCACCCAGACAGGGTATCTAGATACGCAGTATTTT
TRBJ2-1 . . TRBV6-5 CASSTETQGGSWDEQFF TGTGCCAGCAGTACTGAGACACAAGGAGGGAGTTGGGATGAGCAGTTCTTC
TRBJ2-7 many TRBD2 TRBV20-1 CSARGLAGHEQYF TGCAGTGCAAGAGGACTAGCGGGCCACGAGCAGTACTTC
TRBJ2-5 many TRBD2 TRBV12-3/TRBV12-4 CASEPRGEETQYF TGTGCCAGCGAGCCCCGGGGGGAAGAGACCCAGTACTTC
TRBJ2-4 few TRBD1 TRBV20-1 CSAPDRSLAKNIQYF TGCAGTGCCCCGGACAGGAGCCTAGCCAAAAACATTCAGTACTTC
TRBJ2-1 many TRBD1 TRBV19 CASSMDRGNEQFF TGTGCCAGTAGTATGGACAGGGGCAATGAGCAGTTCTTC
TRBJ2-3 . TRBD1 TRBV11-2 CASSFLPGTGVMLGTDTQYF TGTGCCAGCAGTTTTCTTCCCGGGACAGGGGTAATGCTCGGCACAGATACGCAGTATTTT
TRBJ2-3 . TRBD2 TRBV6-2/TRBV6-3 CASSYSGLAVGKYF TGTGCCAGCAGTTACAGCGGACTAGCGGTCGGGAAGTATTTT
TRBJ1-5 few . TRBV4-1 CASSQDYSNQPQHF TGCGCCAGCAGCCAAGACTATAGCAATCAGCCCCAGCATTTT
TRBJ2-1 . . TRBV5-6 CASSRPPRISTYNEQFF TGTGCCAGCAGCAGGCCTCCCAGAATAAGTACTTACAATGAGCAGTTCTTC
TRBJ2-3 . TRBD1 TRBV12-3/TRBV12-4 CASSTPPGQGETDTQYF TGTGCCAGCAGTACCCCTCCGGGACAGGGTGAGACAGATACGCAGTATTTT
TRBJ2-1 . TRBD2 TRBV20-1 CSATKGTSPLGNEQFF TGCAGTGCTACCAAAGGGACTAGCCCACTGGGGAATGAGCAGTTCTTC
TRBJ2-7 . TRBD2 TRBV20-1 CSAREGGGSSYEQYF TGCAGTGCTAGAGAGGGAGGCGGGAGCTCCTACGAGCAGTACTTC
TRBJ2-7 few TRBD2 TRBV3-1 CASSQDGRLAGIYEQYF TGTGCCAGCAGCCAAGATGGAAGACTAGCGGGAATCTACGAGCAGTACTTC
TRBJ2-3 . TRBD2 TRBV7-2 CASSPGGLAGDTQYF TGTGCCAGCAGCCCCGGTGGGCTAGCGGGAGATACGCAGTATTTT
TRBJ2-3 many . TRBV7-9 CASSVISTDTQYF TGTGCCAGCAGCGTAATTTCCACAGATACGCAGTATTTT
TRBJ2-1 many TRBD1 TRBV6-1 CASRGQGAFDYNEQFF TGTGCCAGCCGGGGACAGGGGGCGTTTGACTACAATGAGCAGTTCTTC
TRBJ1-5 few . TRBV20-1 CSASAEVNQPQHF TGCAGTGCATCCGCGGAGGTCAATCAGCCCCAGCATTTT
TRBJ2-5 . . TRBV6-2/TRBV6-3 CASSSTSRGLKRGNEQESQYF TGTGCCAGCAGTTCCACGAGCCGGGGGCTTAAACGGGGGAACGAACAAGAGAGCCAGTACTTC